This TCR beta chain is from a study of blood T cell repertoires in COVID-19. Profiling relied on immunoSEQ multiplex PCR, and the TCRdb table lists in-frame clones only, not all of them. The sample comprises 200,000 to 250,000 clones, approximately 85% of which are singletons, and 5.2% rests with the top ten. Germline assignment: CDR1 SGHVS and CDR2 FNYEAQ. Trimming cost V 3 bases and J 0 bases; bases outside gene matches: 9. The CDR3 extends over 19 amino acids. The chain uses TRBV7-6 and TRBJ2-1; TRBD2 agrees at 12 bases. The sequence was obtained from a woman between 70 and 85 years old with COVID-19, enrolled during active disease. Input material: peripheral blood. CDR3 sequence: CASSLRTSGAISSYNEQFF. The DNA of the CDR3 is TGTGCCAGCAGCTTGCGGACTAGCGGGGCCATTAGCTCCTACAATGAGCAGTTCTTC.